This TCR beta chain was observed in a study of shared clonotypes between healthy human individuals. The overall study: Researchers assigned three CD4 naive, three CD4 memory, two CD8 naive and one CD8 memory plate to each donor. Study outcomes and limitations: On the whole, naive subsets had larger estimated richness than memory subsets had.

Subsets obtained from CD4+ cells comprised CD45RA+ naive and CD45RA-negative memory cells. The test was conducted at deep level. The repertoire was sequenced with immunoSEQ multiplex PCR; TCRdb's copy has only in-frame clones and lacks some. The data show 850,000 to 1,100,000 clones, with 60% to 80% seen just once and about 0.89% held by the top ten. Regarding this clone: Antigen specificity is unknown.

Specimen: memory CD4+ T cells from PBMCs. As to subset: CD45RA-negative fraction. This sequence was found in a man younger than 30 in good health. Some clones in this sample may be carry-over from other donors' samples.

This CDR3 reads CASSRNSITGYEQYF. CDR3 nucleotide sequence: TGTGCCAGCAGTAGAAACAGTATAACAGGCTACGAGCAGTACTTC. This rearrangement joins TRBV6-5 to TRBJ2-7; D might be TRBD1 (5 bases). The germline V gene has CDR1 MNHEY and CDR2 SVGAGI. The V end was cut by 5 bases, the J end by 3 bases, with 17 bases between. The CDR3 sequence is 15 residues long.